Presented here are 21 T cell receptor beta chains from one specimen sequenced in a study of OX40 agonist ivuxolimab in advanced cancers. Sequencing was performed with immunoSEQ multiplex PCR; in TCRdb, only in-frame clones are kept and a portion is missing. The profile shows tens of thousands of clones, 89% of them singletons. The specimen comprised CD4+ or CD8+ T cells sorted from blood, sampled in a trial of the OX40 agonist ivuxolimab. Every receptor here comes from an adult with an advanced solid tumor such as melanoma, head and neck, liver or kidney cancer.

This rearrangement joins TRBV15 to TRBJ2-5; D is ambiguous. This CDR3 spans 15 amino acids. Germline CDR1 reads LNHNV; CDR2 reads YYDKDF (reference sequence). Trimming removed 1 base at V and 4 bases at J, with 13 bases between. The CDR3 loop reads CATSRAGPLGETQYF. CDR3 DNA: TGTGCCACCAGCAGAGCCGGACCCCTCGGAGAGACCCAGTACTTC.

The CDR3 here is CASSKGSLAKNIQYF. The CDR3 nucleotides are TGTGCCAGTAGTAAGGGGTCCCTAGCCAAAAACATTCAGTACTTC. The chain is built from TRBV19 and TRBJ2-4; D is perhaps TRBD1 (5 bases). With 4 bases removed from V and 0 bases from J, the gap between germline ends came to 10 bases. The CDR3 loop spans 15 amino acids. Germline V lookup: CDR1 LNHDA, CDR2 SQIVND (reference sequence).

J is TRBJ2-3 and V is TRBV30; weak D call: TRBD2 (7 bases). V dropped 2 bases and J dropped 1 base, with 13 bases sitting between them. CDR1 and CDR2 from the germline V gene are GTSNPN and SVGIG (reference sequence). There are 15 residues in the CDR3. CDR3 amino acids: CAWSPRGGGTDTQYF. CDR3 DNA sequence: TGTGCCTGGAGTCCGAGGGGGGGCGGCACAGATACGCAGTATTTT.

A few counts support this clone. The chain joins TRBV5-5 to TRBJ1-5; D gene ambiguous. Germline CDR1 and CDR2: SGHKS and YYEKEE (reference sequence). V lost 5 bases and J 4 bases, leaving 10 bases between the germline ends. This CDR3 is 13 amino acids long. The CDR3 loop reads CASSPEPNQPQHF. The CDR3 nucleotides are TGTGCCAGCAGTCCAGAGCCGAATCAGCCCCAGCATTTT.

CDR3 region: CASKGIPMAETNEKLFF. CDR3 sequence (DNA): TGTGCCAGCAAGGGGATCCCAATGGCGGAAACTAATGAAAAACTGTTTTTT. The chain is built from TRBV28 and TRBJ1-4; weak D call: TRBD1 (5 bases). The germline V gene encodes CDR1 MDHEN and CDR2 SYDVKM. There are 17 residues in the CDR3. V lost 7 bases, J lost 1 base, and 19 bases lay in between.

V gene TRBV5-1 combines with J gene TRBJ2-5, with a possible D match to TRBD2 (6 bases). Trimming shortened V by 4 bases and J by 1 base, and 14 bases separated the two germline ends. This CDR3 comprises 15 residues. Germline lookup yields CDR1 SGHRS and CDR2 YFSETQ. CDR3 sequence reads: CASSRFDGSQETQYF. The CDR3, as DNA: TGCGCCAGCAGCCGGTTCGACGGGAGCCAAGAGACCCAGTACTTC. Together with reference TRBV5-1 and TRBJ2-5, the CDR3 gives the full variable domain: KAGVTQTPRYLIKTRGQQVTLSCSPISGHRSVSWYQQTPGQGLQFLFEYFSETQRNKGNFPGRFSGRQFSNSRSEMNVSTLELGDSALYLCASSRFDGSQETQYFGPGTRLLVL.

V and J are TRBV5-1 and TRBJ1-1, with D possibly TRBD1 on 6 matching bases. The CDR3 extends over 15 amino acids. CDR1 and CDR2 (germline): SGHRS, YFSETQ. Trimming took off 5 bases at V and 2 bases at J, with 16 bases between the two ends. CDR3 bases: TGCGCCAGCAGATTATTCTTGGGGGCCAACACTGAAGCTTTCTTT. Its translation: CASRLFLGANTEAFF.

The chain recombines TRBV11-2 with TRBJ2-7; 7 bases line up with TRBD1. CDR3 length equals 17 residues. Germline CDR1 reads SGHAT; CDR2 reads FQNNGV. V trimming: 5 bases; J trimming: 0 bases; junction bases outside the gene matches: 13. The CDR3 loop is CASSPLNRGRSSYEQYF. The DNA for the CDR3 is TGTGCCAGCAGCCCGTTAAACAGGGGCCGAAGCTCCTACGAGCAGTACTTC.

The chain uses TRBV27 and TRBJ2-1; 12 bases map to TRBD2. Germline CDR1 is MNHEY and CDR2 is SMNVEV (reference sequence). V shed 5 bases and J 4 bases; nucleotides not matched to a gene: 15. The CDR3 runs 19 residues. DNA for the CDR3: TGTGCCAGCAGTCCTCGACTAGCGGGAGAGGGATCGCAGTACAATGAGCAGTTCTTC. Its protein product is CASSPRLAGEGSQYNEQFF.

V usage is TRBV5-1 and J usage is TRBJ2-5, with TRBD2 matching 10 bases. CDR1 and CDR2 (germline): SGHRS, YFSETQ. Unmatched junction bases numbered 4, after V lost 0 bases and J lost 5 bases. The CDR3 totals 15 residues. The CDR3 DNA follows: TGCGCCAGCAGCTTGGGAGCGGGAGGGGAGGAGACCCAGTACTTC. It specifies CASSLGAGGEETQYF.

The chain joins TRBV19 to TRBJ2-5, with unresolved D. The CDR3 has 14 amino acids. Germline values: CDR1 LNHDA, CDR2 SQIVND (reference sequence). V gave up 5 bases and J gave up 5 bases, with 15 bases separating them. CDR3 sequence reads: CASSPPDRRETQYF. The CDR3 coding sequence is TGTGCCAGTAGTCCCCCAGACCGGCGGGAGACCCAGTACTTC.

The chain recombines TRBV5-1 with TRBJ2-3, with 7 bases lining up with TRBD2. J was trimmed by 10 bases and V by 0 bases; bases with no gene match: 5. CDR3 length: 13 residues. The germline CDR1 and CDR2 sequences are SGHRS and YFSETQ. The CDR3 coding sequence is TGCGCCAGCAGCTTGGAGTCGACTAGCTCGCAGTATTTT. Its protein product is CASSLESTSSQYF.

This rearrangement joins TRBV10-3 to TRBJ2-6; 9 bases match TRBD1. Germline trimming cut 6 bases from V and 3 bases from J; bases unmatched to any gene: 6. CDR1 ENHRY and CDR2 SYGVKD come from the germline V gene. This CDR3 contains 16 residues. CDR3 in amino acids: CAIRGQGAVGANVLTF. CDR3 bases: TGTGCCATCAGGGGACAGGGAGCAGTTGGGGCCAACGTCCTGACTTTC.

In its sample, this clone was seen a few times. The chain has TRBV7-2 and TRBJ1-1; D might be TRBD1 (6 bases). The CDR3 is made up of 14 amino acids. Germline CDR1 reads SGHTA; CDR2 reads FQGNSA. Trimming removed 3 bases from V and 2 bases from J, with 10 bases in between. CDR3 sequence: CASSFTGSNTEAFF. DNA for the CDR3: TGTGCCAGCAGCTTTACAGGGTCCAACACTGAAGCTTTCTTT.

V gene TRBV5-1 combines with J gene TRBJ1-6; D is perhaps TRBD1 (6 bases). V was shortened by 0 bases and J by 8 bases, with 9 bases between the two germline ends. CDR1 and CDR2 (germline): SGHRS, YFSETQ. The CDR3 is 14 amino acids. The CDR3 DNA reads as TGCGCCAGCAGCTTGGCAGGGGTAGATTCACCCCTCCACTTT. Translated, it gives CASSLAGVDSPLHF.

This clone was seen only a few times. CDR3 sequence: CASSLSTGVGDTQYF. The CDR3 DNA reads TGTGCCAGCAGCTTGTCGACAGGGGTGGGAGATACGCAGTATTTT. This sequence joins TRBV11-3 and TRBJ2-3; 8 bases match TRBD1. The V and J ends lost 3 bases and 5 bases, in that order; junction bases with no gene match: 7. The germline gives CDR1 SGHNT, CDR2 YENEEA. The CDR3 runs to 15 residues. The full variable domain, rest sourced from reference TRBV11-3 and TRBJ2-3, is EAGVVQSPRYKIIEKKQPVAFWCNPISGHNTLYWYLQNLGQGPELLIRYENEEAVDDSQLPKDRFSAERLKGVDSTLKIQPAELGDSAVYLCASSLSTGVGDTQYFGPGTRLTVL.

The chain has TRBV29-1 and TRBJ1-2; D unclear. V was clipped by 4 bases and J by 5 bases, with 11 bases between them. Germline lookup yields CDR1 SQVTM and CDR2 ANQGSEA. The CDR3 is made up of 12 amino acids. The CDR3 region is CSVAAAEYGYTF. In nucleotides, the CDR3 is TGCAGCGTTGCGGCGGCTGAGTATGGCTACACCTTC. The full variable domain, completed using reference TRBV29-1 and TRBJ1-2, is SAVISQKPSRDICQRGTSLTIQCQVDSQVTMMFWYRQQPGQSLTLIATANQGSEATYESGFVIDKFPISRPNLTFSTLTVSNMSPEDSSIYLCSVAAAEYGYTFGSGTRLTVV.

The sample holds one count of this clone. The rearrangement uses TRBV27 and TRBJ2-1, with no clear D. CDR1 is MNHEY and CDR2 is SMNVEV in the germline V gene (reference sequence). Trimming left V 6 bases short and J 5 bases short, with 17 bases between. The CDR3 contains 15 residues. The CDR3 region is CASSPQARDNNEQFF. The CDR3 region has the DNA TGTGCCAGCAGCCCCCAAGCGAGAGATAACAATGAGCAGTTCTTC.

The chain has TRBV5-1 and TRBJ1-3; possible D gene TRBD1, 5 bases. The CDR3 runs 15 residues. Germline V gene data show CDR1 as SGHRS and CDR2 as YFSETQ. V gave up 4 bases and J gave up 0 bases, with 11 bases separating them. CDR3 sequence reads: CASSDRGVSGNTIYF. The CDR3 nucleotides are TGCGCCAGCAGCGACCGGGGCGTCTCTGGAAACACCATATATTTT.

This sequence joins TRBV30 and TRBJ2-2, with a weak D call TRBD2 (6 bases). The ends were cut back, 8 bases at V and 6 bases at J, with 13 bases in the middle. CDR1 and CDR2 from the germline V gene are GTSNPN and SVGIG (reference sequence). The CDR3 consists of 12 residues. The CDR3 nucleotides are TGTGCCGGAGGGCGGGGTCCCGGGGAGCTGTTTTTT. It translates to CAGGRGPGELFF. The whole variable domain, remainder taken from reference TRBV30 and TRBJ2-2, is SQTIHQWPATLVQPVGSPLSLECTVEGTSNPNLYWYRQAAGRGLQLLFYSVGIGQISSEVPQNLSASRPQDRQFILSSKKLLLSDSGFYLCAGGRGPGELFFGEGSRLTVL.

The J gene is TRBJ1-2, the V gene TRBV29-1, with 7 bases that match TRBD1. This CDR3 has 14 residues. Trimming at V came to 2 bases and at J to 8 bases, leaving 11 bases not matched to a gene. The germline V gene has CDR1 SQVTM and CDR2 ANQGSEA. The CDR3 here is CSVEPYRGGGGYTF. Here the CDR3 DNA reads TGCAGCGTTGAACCTTACAGGGGAGGCGGAGGCTACACCTTC.